This T cell receptor beta chain emerged from a study of CD8+ T cells in alopecia areata. The CDR3 spans 14 residues. The trim removed 3 bases at V and 5 bases at J, leaving 3 bases unmatched. Germline loops: CDR1 SQVTM, CDR2 ANQGSEA. Extracted from the samples, RNA was reverse transcribed into cDNA to serve as the sequencing template. TCRdb's table, derived via immunoSEQ multiplex PCR, lists solely in-frame clones and lacks some. The sample shows 130,000 to 150,000 clones, 65% to 90% of them seen only once. Treatment of the sample: oral pan-JAK inhibitor, 5-10 mg twice daily. Notes on this clone: The sample carries other DNA sequences with the same CDR3.

The rearrangement joins TRBV29-1 to TRBJ2-1; 11 bases line up with TRBD2. The sequence derives from a human donor with alopecia areata. This specimen consisted of CD8+ T cells sorted from blood, obtained at week 4, from a patient treated with tofacitinib. The CDR3: CSVEGLAVDNEQFF. The CDR3 region has the DNA TGCAGCGTTGAGGGACTAGCGGTCGACAATGAGCAGTTCTTC.